The 13 T cell receptor beta chains presented below share a single source sample, sequenced in a study of T cells in narcolepsy. TCRdb's copy holds only in-frame clones and misses some; the assay was immunoSEQ multiplex PCR. Of about 33,000 clones in the sample, 84% are singletons; the top ten hold 1.3%. Sequencing was performed on CD45RA- memory CD4+ T cells from PBMCs. The receptors derive from a human donor with narcolepsy.

This clone showed up just once. This sequence joins TRBV18 and TRBJ1-2; D call uncertain. The V end was cut by 0 bases, the J end by 4 bases, with 9 bases between. Germline V gives CDR1 KGHSH, CDR2 LQKENI. CDR3 length: 14 amino acids. CDR3 nucleotide sequence: TGTGCCAGCTCACCACCGCAAGGGAGCTATGGCTACACCTTC. It encodes CASSPPQGSYGYTF.

The J gene is TRBJ1-2, the V gene TRBV30; 7 bases agree with TRBD1. J lost 0 bases, V lost 5 bases, and 9 bases had no gene match. Germline CDR1 reads GTSNPN; CDR2 reads SVGIG (reference sequence). This CDR3 is built from 15 residues. DNA for the CDR3: TGTGCCTGGCAAGTGAGGGACAGAGCTAACTATGGCTACACCTTC. This translates into CAWQVRDRANYGYTF. Drawing the rest from reference TRBV30 and TRBJ1-2, the complete variable domain is SQTIHQWPATLVQPVGSPLSLECTVEGTSNPNLYWYRQAAGRGLQLLFYSVGIGQISSEVPQNLSASRPQDRQFILSSKKLLLSDSGFYLCAWQVRDRANYGYTFGSGTRLTVV.

The chain links TRBV29-1 to TRBJ1-1; the D is unclear. The ends were cut back, 6 bases at V and 4 bases at J, with 15 bases in the middle. Germline V lookup: CDR1 SQVTM, CDR2 ANQGSEA. The CDR3 consists of 13 residues. The CDR3 region has the DNA TGCAGCGTCTCACCCTCAGGAAGCACTGAAGCTTTCTTT. The encoded protein is CSVSPSGSTEAFF.

The CDR3 DNA sequence: TGTGCCAGCAGTGAGGAGGGGAATCTAGACTATGGCTACACCTTC. Protein product: CASSEEGNLDYGYTF. The chain links TRBV6-1 to TRBJ1-2; a weak D match, TRBD1 (5 bases). The CDR3 is 15 amino acids. V was trimmed by 3 bases and J by 3 bases, leaving 14 bases between them. Germline-derived CDR1 and CDR2 are MNHNS and SASEGT.

The V and J genes are TRBV4-1 and TRBJ1-2; D remains ambiguous. Germline V gene sequence: CDR1 MGHRA, CDR2 YSYEKL. This CDR3 has 12 amino acids. Trimming took 1 base from V and 7 from J, leaving 7 bases between them. The DNA of the CDR3 is TGCGCCAGCAGCCAAGTCGGAACTGGCTACACCTTC. This gives the protein CASSQVGTGYTF.

The V call is TRBV7-9, the J call TRBJ1-4, with TRBD1 as a possible D gene (6 bases). The ends were cut back, 2 bases at V and 7 bases at J, with 14 bases in the middle. The CDR3 covers 15 residues. The germline V gene encodes CDR1 SEHNR and CDR2 FQNEAQ (reference sequence). The DNA of the CDR3 is TGTGCCAGCAGCTTAACGGGGGGGCACGGTGAAAAACTGTTTTTT. Translating it yields CASSLTGGHGEKLFF.

This chain links TRBV2 with TRBJ2-5; D is tentatively TRBD1 or TRBD2 (5 bases each). V was trimmed by 5 bases and J by 5 bases, leaving 9 bases between them. Germline CDR1 reads SNHLY; CDR2 reads FYNNEI. CDR3 length: 12 amino acids. The CDR3: CASSWDRETQYF. The CDR3 nucleotides are TGTGCCAGCAGTTGGGACCGGGAGACCCAGTACTTC.

The chain employs TRBV10-3 and TRBJ1-5; D not resolved. V dropped 4 bases and J dropped 9 bases, with 13 bases sitting between them. Germline V lookup: CDR1 ENHRY, CDR2 SYGVKD. The CDR3 extends over 13 amino acids. CDR3: CAISGRPRGPQHF. CDR3 nucleotides: TGTGCCATCAGTGGGAGGCCCCGAGGGCCCCAGCATTTT.

With regard to this clone: Compared with germline, one end of the junction differs, possibly owing to a read error. The chain employs TRBV7-7 and TRBJ1-2; the D gene is possibly TRBD1 (6 bases). Germline V gene sequence: CDR1 SSHAT, CDR2 FNYEAQ (reference sequence). This CDR3 comprises 15 residues. The CDR3 nucleotides are TGTGCTAGCAGCCGCAACCCGCAGGGGCTCTATGGCTACACCTTC. Translating it yields CASSRNPQGLYGYTF.

The chain uses TRBV5-4 and TRBJ2-1; 7 bases fit TRBD2. Germline V gives CDR1 SGHNT, CDR2 YYREEE (reference sequence). Unmatched junction bases numbered 9, after V lost 3 bases and J lost 0 bases. The CDR3 sequence is 17 residues long. This CDR3 reads CASSSATSHSSYNEQFF. The CDR3 nucleotides are TGTGCCAGCAGCTCTGCGACTAGCCATAGCTCCTACAATGAGCAGTTCTTC.

The rearrangement uses TRBV9 and TRBJ1-2; D possibly corresponds to TRBD1 (6 bases). Germline values: CDR1 SGDLS, CDR2 YYNGEE. The CDR3 is made up of 17 amino acids. Trimming stripped 5 bases from V and 7 bases from J, with 27 bases between. CDR3 nucleotide sequence: TGTGCCAGCAGTGGAGCCCAGGGGATAACTGTGTCGGGTGGCTACACCTTC. This codes for CASSGAQGITVSGGYTF.

The V gene is TRBV14, the J gene TRBJ2-7, with D possibly being TRBD2 (7 bases). The germline CDR1 and CDR2 sequences are SGHDN and FVKESK. The ends were cut back, 3 bases at V and 3 bases at J, with 18 bases in the middle. The CDR3 spans 16 residues. CDR3 nucleotides: TGTGCCAGCAGCCAGGGGGGGGGCCCTCCCAACTACGAGCAGTACGTC. This encodes CASSQGGGPPNYEQYV.

This clone has more than one count but fewer than ten. The CDR3 bases are TGTGCCAGCAGCCTTCCGGGGGGAGCCACTGAAGCTTTCTTT. It encodes CASSLPGGATEAFF. The V call is TRBV28, the J call TRBJ1-1; the D gene is possibly TRBD1 (5 bases). This CDR3 comprises 14 residues. The V end lost 6 bases, the J end lost 4 bases, and 15 bases lay between the germline ends. Per germline, CDR1 MDHEN and CDR2 SYDVKM.